The 16 T cell receptor beta chains below come from one sample, sequenced in a study of OX40 agonist ivuxolimab in advanced cancers. Measured with immunoSEQ multiplex PCR; TCRdb has only the in-frame clones, and not every one. Of 75,000 to 95,000 clones listed, more than 70% are singletons. Sequencing was performed on CD4+ or CD8+ T cells sorted from blood, taken in a trial of the OX40 agonist ivuxolimab. The receptors stem from an adult with an advanced solid tumor such as melanoma, head and neck, liver or kidney cancer.

J is TRBJ2-2 and V is TRBV18; 12 positions agree with TRBD2. Germline V gene lookup returns CDR1 KGHSH and CDR2 LQKENI. Trimming at V came to 1 base and at J to 8 bases, leaving 2 bases not matched to a gene. The CDR3 runs 15 residues. The CDR3 protein is CASSPRLAGAGELFF. DNA for the CDR3: TGTGCCAGCTCACCACGACTAGCGGGAGCTGGGGAGCTGTTTTTT.

This sequence joins TRBV6-5 and TRBJ1-2; 7 nucleotides align to TRBD1. The V segment lost 2 bases and the J segment 1 base; nucleotides outside the gene matches: 7. This CDR3 is built from 16 residues. Germline V lookup: CDR1 MNHEY, CDR2 SVGAGI. As DNA, the CDR3 is TGTGCCAGCAGTTACGATCTATCAGGGGGTAACTATGGCTACACCTTC. Its protein is CASSYDLSGGNYGYTF.

V is TRBV14 and J is TRBJ2-3, with TRBD2 matching over 13 bases. The V segment lost 5 bases and the J segment 3 bases; nucleotides outside the gene matches: 20. The CDR3 spans 21 residues. CDR1 is SGHDN and CDR2 is FVKESK in the germline V gene. The CDR3 coding sequence is TGTGCCAGCAGCGCAAACCTACTAGCGGGGGGGCCTAGTGGGCGGACAGATACGCAGTATTTT. Translating it yields CASSANLLAGGPSGRTDTQYF.

This chain uses TRBV19 with TRBJ2-2; 8 positions agree with TRBD1. With 4 bases clipped from V and 1 base from J, the junction kept 2 bases outside the gene matches. The CDR3 is 15 amino acids. The V gene's germline CDR1 is LNHDA and CDR2 SQIVND (reference sequence). For the CDR3, the DNA is TGTGCCAGTAGTAAGGGACAGGTGAACACCGGGGAGCTGTTTTTT. It is translated as CASSKGQVNTGELFF.

The chain couples TRBV9 to TRBJ2-3, with D possibly being TRBD2 (7 bases). The V end was cut by 4 bases, the J end by 3 bases, with 18 bases between. The CDR3 extends over 16 amino acids. Germline-derived CDR1 and CDR2 are SGDLS and YYNGEE. The CDR3 sequence is CASSHYPGGVTDTQYF. In nucleotides, the CDR3 is TGTGCCAGCAGCCACTACCCGGGGGGCGTAACAGATACGCAGTATTTT.

The chain couples TRBV14 to TRBJ2-7; perhaps D is TRBD1 or TRBD2 (5 bases each). V lost 4 bases and J 4 bases, leaving 11 bases between the germline ends. The CDR3 runs to 13 residues. CDR1 is SGHDN, CDR2 FVKESK, per germline. The CDR3 here is CASSRVGEYEQYF. In DNA, the CDR3 is TGTGCCAGCAGCCGAGTGGGGGAATACGAGCAGTACTTC.

This rearrangement joins TRBV4-1 to TRBJ2-3; 10 bases map to TRBD2. With 4 bases clipped from V and 4 bases from J, the junction kept 5 bases outside the gene matches. The CDR3 is 15 residues long. Germline V gives CDR1 MGHRA, CDR2 YSYEKL. CDR3 DNA sequence: TGCGCCAGCAGCCCCATGGGACTAGCGTCAGATACGCAGTATTTT. It specifies CASSPMGLASDTQYF.

V gene TRBV5-1 combines with J gene TRBJ2-1; TRBD1 aligns across 7 bases. The CDR3 loop spans 15 amino acids. The germline CDR1 and CDR2 sequences are SGHRS and YFSETQ. Trimming cost V 0 bases and J 6 bases; bases outside gene matches: 6. Here the CDR3 reads CASSLEVGTANEQFF. The DNA for the CDR3 is TGCGCCAGCAGCTTGGAGGTTGGGACAGCCAATGAGCAGTTCTTC.

This chain joins TRBV28 and TRBJ1-3; 8 positions agree with TRBD1. Germline CDR1 and CDR2: MDHEN and SYDVKM. Germline trimming cut 3 bases from V and 5 bases from J; bases unmatched to any gene: 9. The CDR3 runs 16 residues. This chain's CDR3 is CASSFTRTGFRNTIYF. DNA for the CDR3: TGTGCCAGCAGTTTTACCCGGACAGGGTTTAGAAACACCATATATTTT.

The rearrangement uses TRBV28 and TRBJ1-4; tentative D call: TRBD1 (6 bases). There are 15 residues in the CDR3. Trimming took 7 bases from V and 2 from J, leaving 14 bases between them. From germline, CDR1 is MDHEN and CDR2 SYDVKM. CDR3 in amino acids: CASTLSGGTNEKLFF. CDR3 sequence (DNA): TGTGCCAGCACCCTCTCGGGGGGCACTAATGAAAAACTGTTTTTT.

The genes are TRBV6-1 and TRBJ2-7; D is tentatively TRBD1 or TRBD2 (6 bases each). V lost 7 bases, J lost 6 bases, and 13 bases lay in between. CDR1 and CDR2 (germline): MNHNS, SASEGT. This CDR3 region has 12 residues. CDR3 in DNA: TGTGCCAGCACCCTACAGGGACTCGAGCAGTACTTC. Protein sequence: CASTLQGLEQYF.

As regards this clone: Compared with germline, one end of the junction differs, possibly owing to a read error. The rearrangement links TRBV5-4 to TRBJ2-2; weak D call: TRBD2 (5 bases). The CDR3 is 11 amino acids. CDR1 and CDR2 from the germline V gene are SGHNT and YYREEE (reference sequence). The CDR3 DNA follows: TGTGCCAGCAGCTTACACGGGGAACTGTTTTTT. Amino acid sequence: CASSLHGELFF.

This clone is medium-sized by share. Germline is not matched at one junction end, which may reflect a read error. The rearrangement joins TRBV11-2 to TRBJ2-1; TRBD2 matches 9 bases. The germline CDR1 and CDR2 sequences are SGHAT and FQNNGV. The CDR3 covers 15 residues. The CDR3 coding sequence is TGTGCCAGCAGGTTAGCGGGAGTTGGCTACAATGAGCAGTTCTTC. As protein: CASRLAGVGYNEQFF.

J is TRBJ2-3 and V is TRBV5-1; possible D gene TRBD2, 6 bases. Looked up from germline, CDR1 is SGHRS and CDR2 is YFSETQ. Trimming took 8 bases from V and 6 from J, leaving 13 bases between them. This CDR3 spans 12 amino acids. CDR3 region: CASYGEADTQYF. In nucleotides, the CDR3 is TGCGCCAGTTATGGGGAGGCGGATACGCAGTATTTT.

The CDR3: CASSLSENEQYF. CDR3 nucleotide sequence: TGTGCCAGCAGTTTATCAGAGAACGAGCAGTACTTC. V and J are TRBV28 and TRBJ2-7; D is ambiguous. The V and J ends lost 1 base and 5 bases respectively, with 6 bases between them. The CDR3 contains 12 residues. Germline-derived CDR1 and CDR2 are MDHEN and SYDVKM.

The CDR3 bases are TGTGCCAGCAGCTTAACATCACTAGCGGGAGAGCAGTACTTC. It is translated as CASSLTSLAGEQYF. The V call is TRBV7-3, the J call TRBJ2-7, with 10 bases lining up with TRBD2. Germline V CDR1 and CDR2: SGHTA, FQGTGA. V trimming: 0 bases; J trimming: 7 bases; junction bases outside the gene matches: 3. The CDR3 contains 14 residues.